The rows below give T cell receptor beta chains drawn from one sample of a study of T cell responses to AZD1222 COVID-19 vaccine. This table comes from immunoSEQ multiplex PCR, and its TCRdb copy is limited to in-frame clones, with some not included. The table has some 120,000 clones, about 90% seen once. This specimen was peripheral blood, taken on day 0 of AZD1222 vaccination. Receptors were obtained from an adult in good health. CDR3s include the opening cysteine and the closing phenylalanine or tryptophan. The order of the fields is clone size, V gene, J gene, D gene, CDR3 protein, CDR3 DNA. A D gene is named only where the DNA matches it firmly. Expanded clones are given a class, and other clones once, few, many or no size at all.

.	TRBV20-1	TRBJ1-1	TRBD1	CSADQGVEAFF	TGCAGTGCCGACCAGGGGGTAGAGGCTTTCTTT
.	TRBV28	TRBJ1-3	TRBD1	CASRKTGGFSTIYF	TGTGCCAGCAGGAAGACAGGGGGCTTTAGCACCATATATTTT
.	TRBV3-1/TRBV3-2	TRBJ2-3	.	CASSYFQDPTDTQYF	TGTGCCAGCAGCTATTTTCAGGACCCCACAGATACGCAGTATTTT
once	TRBV5-1	TRBJ2-3	.	CASSMTSTSTDTQYF	TGCGCCAGCAGCATGACTAGTACCTCCACAGATACGCAGTATTTT
.	TRBV4-2	TRBJ1-4	.	CASSQEWRVNEKLFF	TGTGCCAGCAGCCAAGAGTGGAGGGTAAATGAAAAACTGTTTTTT
.	TRBV7-3	TRBJ2-3	.	CASSLSAGTDTQYF	TGTGCCAGCAGCTTATCGGCAGGCACAGATACGCAGTATTTT
.	TRBV4-1	TRBJ1-5	.	CASSLGGDQPQHF	TGCGCCAGCAGCCTAGGGGGGGATCAGCCCCAGCATTTT
few	TRBV6-4	TRBJ1-1	.	CASSDQPNTEAFF	TGTGCCAGCAGTGACCAGCCGAACACTGAAGCTTTCTTT
.	TRBV6-5	TRBJ2-5	TRBD2	CASSYSGGRGQETQYF	TGTGCCAGCAGTTACTCAGGCGGGAGGGGTCAAGAGACCCAGTACTTC
.	TRBV13	TRBJ1-1	.	CASSWGTGAFF	TGTGCCAGCAGTTGGGGGACGGGAGCTTTCTTT
few	TRBV19	TRBJ1-2	.	CASSPPEEYGYTF	TGTGCCAGTAGTCCACCTGAGGAGTACGGCTACACCTTC
.	TRBV4-1	TRBJ1-1	.	CASSHPRGVNTEAFF	TGCGCCAGCAGCCACCCCCGGGGAGTAAACACTGAAGCTTTCTTT
.	TRBV19	TRBJ1-1	.	CASSITDGGEAFF	TGTGCCAGTAGTATAACCGACGGAGGTGAAGCTTTCTTT
.	TRBV30	TRBJ1-2	.	CAWSVEAYYGYTF	TGTGCCTGGAGTGTAGAGGCCTACTATGGCTACACCTTC
.	TRBV21-1	TRBJ2-5	.	CASRGQETQYF	TGTGCCAGCAGGGGGCAAGAGACCCAGTACTTC
.	TRBV12-3/TRBV12-4	TRBJ1-2	TRBD1	CASTRTGGQGYTF	TGTGCCAGCACCAGGACAGGGGGACAAGGCTACACCTTC
.	TRBV18	TRBJ1-3	.	CASSPPETYSGNTIYF	TGTGCCAGCTCACCACCGGAAACCTACTCTGGAAACACCATATATTTT
.	TRBV5-4	TRBJ1-2	.	CATILWGAPWGYTF	TGTGCCACTATTTTATGGGGGGCTCCGTGGGGCTACACCTTC
.	TRBV15	TRBJ1-5	.	CATSSKDQPQHF	TGTGCCACCAGCAGTAAGGATCAGCCCCAGCATTTT
.	TRBV6-2/TRBV6-3	TRBJ1-2	.	CATSGDGYGYTF	TGTGCCACCAGCGGGGACGGGTATGGCTACACCTTC
.	TRBV6-5	TRBJ1-3	.	CASSALRDSGNTIYF	TGTGCCAGCAGCGCTCTGAGGGATTCCGGAAACACCATATATTTT
once	TRBV5-1	TRBJ1-1	TRBD1	CASSFGGGDTEAFF	TGCGCCAGCAGCTTTGGAGGGGGCGACACTGAAGCTTTCTTT
.	TRBV29-1	TRBJ2-7	.	CSVGADSSRYF	TGCAGCGTTGGGGCAGACTCATCGAGGTACTTC
.	TRBV10-1	TRBJ2-7	TRBD2	CASTPKARPGLAGGRYEQYF	TGCGCCAGCACGCCAAAAGCAAGGCCTGGACTAGCGGGGGGGCGGTACGAGCAGTACTTC
few	TRBV5-8	TRBJ1-4	.	CASSPRGREKLFF	TGTGCCAGCAGCCCCCGAGGGAGAGAAAAACTGTTTTTT
.	TRBV30	TRBJ1-2	.	CAWRGFRYGYTF	TGTGCCTGGCGTGGTTTTCGATATGGCTACACCTTC
.	TRBV7-8	TRBJ1-5	.	CASSSSGTYGNQPQHF	TGTGCCAGCAGCTCGTCGGGAACCTACGGAAATCAGCCCCAGCATTTT
.	TRBV10-3	TRBJ2-5	.	CAISDRRAETQYF	TGTGCCATCAGTGATCGCAGGGCGGAGACCCAGTACTTC
once	TRBV28	TRBJ2-7	TRBD1	CASRGRGFYEQYF	TGTGCCAGCAGGGGCAGGGGGTTCTACGAGCAGTACTTC
.	TRBV5-1	TRBJ1-2	TRBD1	CASSPGQGGGYTF	TGCGCCAGCAGCCCCGGGCAGGGGGGAGGCTACACCTTC
once	TRBV18	TRBJ2-7	TRBD1	CASSLLGTGSYEQYF	TGTGCCAGCTCACTGCTCGGGACAGGCTCCTACGAGCAGTACTTC
.	TRBV6-5	TRBJ2-7	TRBD1	CASHPAIVTGDQYF	TGTGCCAGCCACCCCGCGATAGTGACAGGGGACCAGTACTTC
.	TRBV9	TRBJ2-3	.	CASSAWVKDTQYF	TGTGCCAGCAGCGCATGGGTTAAGGATACGCAGTATTTT
once	TRBV5-8	TRBJ1-2	TRBD1	CASRHRGTEYGYTF	TGTGCCAGCAGACACAGGGGGACGGAATATGGCTACACCTTC
.	TRBV5-1	TRBJ2-6	.	CASSLGGSPGSGANVLTF	TGCGCCAGCAGCTTGGGGGGATCCCCCGGGTCTGGGGCCAACGTCCTGACTTTC
.	TRBV10-3	TRBJ2-7	.	CAITGGSGHSYEQYF	TGTGCCATCACTGGCGGTAGCGGACACTCCTACGAGCAGTACTTC
.	TRBV21-1	TRBJ2-4	.	CASSKSMGLAAIAKNIQYF	TGTGCCAGCAGCAAATCGATGGGGCTAGCGGCAATAGCCAAAAACATTCAGTACTTC
.	TRBV6-2/TRBV6-3	TRBJ2-7	TRBD1	CASSPGTGQGSYEQYF	TGTGCCAGCAGCCCGGGGACGGGACAGGGTTCCTACGAGCAGTACTTC
.	TRBV19	TRBJ1-2	.	CASISRGYGYTF	TGTGCCAGTATCTCCAGGGGTTATGGCTACACCTTC
.	TRBV14	TRBJ2-7	.	CASSKLPGRTSYEQYF	TGTGCCAGCAGCAAGTTACCGGGACGGACGTCCTACGAGCAGTACTTC
.	TRBV7-2	TRBJ2-7	.	CASQGLYPYEQYF	TGTGCGAGCCAGGGTCTCTACCCCTACGAGCAGTACTTC
.	TRBV5-5	TRBJ2-1	TRBD2	CASSLSLAAYNEQFF	TGTGCCAGCAGCCTCAGTCTAGCGGCGTACAATGAGCAGTTCTTC
.	TRBV28	TRBJ1-5	TRBD1	CASTTPLGQSNQPQHF	TGTGCCAGCACCACTCCCCTGGGACAGAGTAATCAGCCCCAGCATTTT
.	TRBV3-1/TRBV3-2	TRBJ2-7	TRBD2	CASSQERLAGSPSVEQYF	TGTGCCAGCAGCCAGGAAAGGCTAGCGGGATCCCCGTCGGTCGAGCAGTACTTC
.	TRBV5-5	TRBJ2-5	.	CASSLLNKETQYF	TGTGCCAGCAGCTTGTTGAACAAAGAGACCCAGTACTTC
.	TRBV19	TRBJ1-1	.	CASARRGTEAFF	TGTGCCTCGGCCCGAAGGGGCACTGAAGCTTTCTTT
few	TRBV19	TRBJ1-5	.	CASWGRQFNQPQHF	TGTGCCAGCTGGGGAAGACAGTTCAATCAGCCCCAGCATTTT
.	TRBV2	TRBJ2-1	.	CASRAQGGFSYNEQFF	TGTGCCAGCAGGGCACAGGGAGGGTTCTCCTACAATGAGCAGTTCTTC
.	TRBV5-5	TRBJ1-5	.	CASSLGGAGGNQPQHF	TGTGCCAGCAGCTTGGGGGGGGCAGGTGGCAATCAGCCCCAGCATTTT
.	TRBV30	TRBJ1-6	.	CAWSGGQGSRTPLHF	TGTGCCTGGAGTGGGGGACAAGGGAGTAGGACACCCCTCCACTTT
.	TRBV28	TRBJ1-2	.	CASSWPSGVKTF	TGTGCCAGCAGTTGGCCCTCAGGGGTTAAGACCTTC
once	TRBV12-5	TRBJ1-5	.	CASGFGGGQPQHF	TGTGCTAGTGGTTTCGGCGGGGGTCAGCCCCAGCATTTT
.	TRBV7-9	TRBJ1-2	.	CASTPGLLNYGYTF	TGTGCCAGCACCCCGGGACTCTTGAACTATGGCTACACCTTC
.	TRBV7-3	TRBJ2-3	.	CASSPNREMGDLQYF	TGTGCCAGCAGCCCCAACAGGGAGATGGGGGATCTCCAGTATTTT
once	TRBV2	TRBJ1-6	TRBD1	CASSGDRGNSPLHF	TGTGCCAGCAGTGGGGACAGGGGTAATTCACCCCTCCACTTT
.	TRBV10-3	TRBJ1-1	.	CAIREQPNTEAFF	TGTGCCATCAGGGAACAACCGAACACTGAAGCTTTCTTT
.	TRBV9	TRBJ1-2	TRBD1	CASSVATGIMYGYTF	TGTGCCAGCAGCGTAGCGACAGGGATAATGTATGGCTACACCTTC
.	TRBV28	TRBJ2-7	.	CASSPGSTGEQYF	TGTGCCAGCAGTCCGGGAAGTACGGGCGAGCAGTACTTC
.	TRBV25-1	TRBJ2-2	TRBD1	CASSGMTGTPGELFF	TGTGCCAGCAGTGGCATGACAGGGACCCCCGGGGAGCTGTTTTTT
.	TRBV3-1/TRBV3-2	TRBJ1-1	.	CASSPPEGHTEAFF	TGTGCCAGCAGCCCCCCCGAGGGCCACACTGAAGCTTTCTTT